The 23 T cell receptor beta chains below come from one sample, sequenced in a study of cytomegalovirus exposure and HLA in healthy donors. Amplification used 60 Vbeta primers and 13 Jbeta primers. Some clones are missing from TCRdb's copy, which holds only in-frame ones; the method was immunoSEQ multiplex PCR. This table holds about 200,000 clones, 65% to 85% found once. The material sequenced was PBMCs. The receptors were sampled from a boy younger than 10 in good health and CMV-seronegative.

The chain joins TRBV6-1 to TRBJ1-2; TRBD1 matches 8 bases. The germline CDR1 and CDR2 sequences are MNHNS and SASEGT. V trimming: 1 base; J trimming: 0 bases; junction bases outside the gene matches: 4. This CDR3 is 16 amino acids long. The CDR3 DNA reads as TGTGCCAGCAGTGAAGAACTGACAGGGGCTAACTATGGCTACACCTTC. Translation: CASSEELTGANYGYTF.

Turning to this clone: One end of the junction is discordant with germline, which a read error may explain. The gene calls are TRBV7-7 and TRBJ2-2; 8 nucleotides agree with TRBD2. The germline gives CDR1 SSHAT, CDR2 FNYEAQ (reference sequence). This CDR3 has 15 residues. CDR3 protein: CASSARGGGAGELFF. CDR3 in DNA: TGTGCTAGCAGCGCACGGGGGGGCGGTGCCGGGGAGCTGTTTTTT.

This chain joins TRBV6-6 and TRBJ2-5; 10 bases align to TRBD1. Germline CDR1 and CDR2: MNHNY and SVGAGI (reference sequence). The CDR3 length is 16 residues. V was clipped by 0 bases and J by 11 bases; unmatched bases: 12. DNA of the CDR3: TGTGCCAGCAGTTACTCACCGGGACAGGGGATGGGGGAGCAGTACTTC. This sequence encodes CASSYSPGQGMGEQYF.

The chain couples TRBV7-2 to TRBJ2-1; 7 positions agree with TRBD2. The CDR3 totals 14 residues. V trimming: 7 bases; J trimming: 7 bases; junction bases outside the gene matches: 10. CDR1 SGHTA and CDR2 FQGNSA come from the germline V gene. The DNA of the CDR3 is TGTGCCAGCACACTAGCGATGGTAAAGAATGAGCAGTTCTTC. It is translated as CASTLAMVKNEQFF. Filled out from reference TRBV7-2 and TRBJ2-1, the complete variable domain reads GAGVSQSPSNKVTEKGKDVELRCDPISGHTALYWYRQSLGQGLEFLIYFQGNSAPDKSGLPSDRFSAERTGGSVSTLTIQRTQQEDSAVYLCASTLAMVKNEQFFGPGTRLTVL.

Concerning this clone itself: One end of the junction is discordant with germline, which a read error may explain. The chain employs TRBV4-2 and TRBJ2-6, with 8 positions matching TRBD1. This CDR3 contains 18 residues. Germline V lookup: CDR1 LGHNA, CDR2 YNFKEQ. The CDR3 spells CASRRSGTGPSGANGLTF. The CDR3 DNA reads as TGTGCCAGCAGACGTTCCGGGACAGGTCCCTCTGGGGCCAACGGCCTGACTTTC.

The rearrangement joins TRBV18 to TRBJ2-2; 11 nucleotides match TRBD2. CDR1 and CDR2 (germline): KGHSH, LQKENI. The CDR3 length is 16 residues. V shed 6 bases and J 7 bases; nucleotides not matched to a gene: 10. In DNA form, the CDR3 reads TGTGCCAGCTCCCCCCCGGGACTAGCGGCTCACGGGGAGCTGTTTTTT. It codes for CASSPPGLAAHGELFF.

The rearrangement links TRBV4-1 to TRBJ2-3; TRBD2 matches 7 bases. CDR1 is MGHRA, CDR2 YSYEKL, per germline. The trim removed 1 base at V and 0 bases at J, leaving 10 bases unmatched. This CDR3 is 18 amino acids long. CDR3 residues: CASSQVGRERGSTDTQYF. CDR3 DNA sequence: TGCGCCAGCAGCCAAGTCGGAAGGGAGCGGGGTAGCACAGATACGCAGTATTTT.

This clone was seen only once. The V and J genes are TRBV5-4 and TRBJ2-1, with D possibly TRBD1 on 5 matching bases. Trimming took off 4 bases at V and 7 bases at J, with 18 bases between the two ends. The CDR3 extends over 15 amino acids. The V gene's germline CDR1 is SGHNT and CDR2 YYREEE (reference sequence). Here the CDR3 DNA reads TGTGCCAGCAGCCGCGACAGTTTCCGGGTGAATGAGCAGTTCTTC. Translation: CASSRDSFRVNEQFF.

In DNA, the CDR3 is TGTGCCAGCAGTTACTCAACAGGACCTTATACGCAGTATTTT. Translation: CASSYSTGPYTQYF. The V and J genes are TRBV6-5 and TRBJ2-3; D may be TRBD1 (5 bases). Trimming left V 0 bases short and J 7 bases short, with 11 bases between. CDR3 length equals 14 residues. In germline, CDR1 is MNHEY, CDR2 SVGAGI.

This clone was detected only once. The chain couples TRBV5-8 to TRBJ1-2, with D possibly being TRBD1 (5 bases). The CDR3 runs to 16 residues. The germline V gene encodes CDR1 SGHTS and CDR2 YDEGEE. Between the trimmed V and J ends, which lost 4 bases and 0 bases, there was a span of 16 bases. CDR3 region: CASSRRQFPANYGYTF. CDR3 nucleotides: TGTGCCAGCAGCCGTCGACAGTTTCCAGCTAACTATGGCTACACCTTC.

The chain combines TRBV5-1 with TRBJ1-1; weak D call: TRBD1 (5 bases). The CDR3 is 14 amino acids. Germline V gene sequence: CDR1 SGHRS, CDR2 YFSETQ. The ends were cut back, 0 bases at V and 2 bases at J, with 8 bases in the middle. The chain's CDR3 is CASSLAWGNTEAFF. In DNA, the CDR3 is TGCGCCAGCAGCTTGGCTTGGGGCAACACTGAAGCTTTCTTT.

As DNA, the CDR3 is TGTGCCAGCACTGGGAGAGTGGATGGCTACACCTTC. This sequence encodes CASTGRVDGYTF. The chain is built from TRBV7-9 and TRBJ1-2; D ambiguous. The CDR3 loop spans 12 amino acids. Per germline, CDR1 SEHNR and CDR2 FQNEAQ (reference sequence). Trimming removed 7 bases at V and 6 bases at J, with 12 bases between.

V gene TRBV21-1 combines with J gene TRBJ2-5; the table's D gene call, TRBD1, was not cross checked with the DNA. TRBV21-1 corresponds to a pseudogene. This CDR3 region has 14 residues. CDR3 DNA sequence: TGTGCCAGCAGGGACAGGGAAGAGATCGAGACCCAGTACTTC. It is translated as CASRDREEIETQYF.

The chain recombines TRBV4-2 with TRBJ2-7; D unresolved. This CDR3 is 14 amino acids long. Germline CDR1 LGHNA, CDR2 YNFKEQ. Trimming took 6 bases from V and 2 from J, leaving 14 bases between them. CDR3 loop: CASSPLGATYEQYF. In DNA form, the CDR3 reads TGTGCCAGCAGTCCCCTTGGAGCAACCTACGAGCAGTACTTC.

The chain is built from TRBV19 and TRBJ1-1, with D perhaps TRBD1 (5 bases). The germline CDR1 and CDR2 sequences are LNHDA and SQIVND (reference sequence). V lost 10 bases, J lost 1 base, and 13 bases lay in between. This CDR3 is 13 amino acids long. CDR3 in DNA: TGTGCCACCTATGACAGCAGGAACACTGAAGCTTTCTTT. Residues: CATYDSRNTEAFF.

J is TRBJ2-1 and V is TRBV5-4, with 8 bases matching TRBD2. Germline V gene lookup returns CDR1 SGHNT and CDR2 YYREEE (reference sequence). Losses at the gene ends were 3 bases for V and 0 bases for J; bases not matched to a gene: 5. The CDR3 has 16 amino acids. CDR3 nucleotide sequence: TGTGCCAGCAGCTCTGTAGCGGGGAGCTCCTACAATGAGCAGTTCTTC. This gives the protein CASSSVAGSSYNEQFF.

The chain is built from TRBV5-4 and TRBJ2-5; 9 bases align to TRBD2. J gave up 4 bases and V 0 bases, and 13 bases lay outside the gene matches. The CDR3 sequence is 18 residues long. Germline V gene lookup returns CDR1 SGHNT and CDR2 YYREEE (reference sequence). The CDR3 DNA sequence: TGTGCCAGCAGCTTGGGAGGCGTGTGGCGGGGGGGCACAGAGACCCAGTACTTC. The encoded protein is CASSLGGVWRGGTETQYF.

The CDR3 spells CASSLGETEAFF. As DNA, the CDR3 is TGTGCCAGCAGCTTAGGGGAGACTGAAGCTTTCTTT. The chain carries TRBV7-9 and TRBJ1-1; no clear D gene. With 1 base removed from V and 5 bases from J, the gap between germline ends came to 5 bases. The CDR3 has 12 residues. Germline CDR1 reads SEHNR; CDR2 reads FQNEAQ (reference sequence).

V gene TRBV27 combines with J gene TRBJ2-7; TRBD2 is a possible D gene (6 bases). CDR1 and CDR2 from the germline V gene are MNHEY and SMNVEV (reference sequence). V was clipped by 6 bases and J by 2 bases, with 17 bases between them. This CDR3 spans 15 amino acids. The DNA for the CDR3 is TGTGCCAGCAGCCCGGAACCGGGGGTAACCTACGAGCAGTACTTC. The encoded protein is CASSPEPGVTYEQYF.

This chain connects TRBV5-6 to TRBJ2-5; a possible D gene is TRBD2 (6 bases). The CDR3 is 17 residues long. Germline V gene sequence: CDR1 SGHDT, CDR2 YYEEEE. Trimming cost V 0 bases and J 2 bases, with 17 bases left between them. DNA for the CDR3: TGTGCCAGCAGCTTGGGAATGGGACTGGAATTTCAAGAGACCCAGTACTTC. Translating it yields CASSLGMGLEFQETQYF.

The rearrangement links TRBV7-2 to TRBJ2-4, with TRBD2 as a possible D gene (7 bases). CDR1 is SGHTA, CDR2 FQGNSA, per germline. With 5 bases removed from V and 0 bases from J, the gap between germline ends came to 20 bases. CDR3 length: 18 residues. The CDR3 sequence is CASSPEGRGALAKNIQYF. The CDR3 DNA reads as TGTGCCAGCAGCCCCGAAGGTCGGGGGGCGCTAGCCAAAAACATTCAGTACTTC.

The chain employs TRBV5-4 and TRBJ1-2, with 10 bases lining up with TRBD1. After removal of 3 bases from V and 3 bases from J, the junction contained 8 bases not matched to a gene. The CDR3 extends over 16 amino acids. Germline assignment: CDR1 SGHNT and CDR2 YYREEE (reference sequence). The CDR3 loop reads CASSSPGTGVDYGYTF. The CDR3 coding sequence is TGTGCCAGCAGCTCCCCCGGGACAGGGGTGGACTATGGCTACACCTTC.

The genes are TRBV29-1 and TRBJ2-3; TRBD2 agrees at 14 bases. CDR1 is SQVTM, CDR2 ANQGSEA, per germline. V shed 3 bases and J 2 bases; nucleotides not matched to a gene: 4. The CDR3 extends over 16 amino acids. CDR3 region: CSVDWTSGGLTDTQYF. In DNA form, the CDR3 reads TGCAGCGTTGACTGGACTAGCGGGGGGCTCACAGATACGCAGTATTTT.